Reported below is one T cell receptor (beta chain). At the deep level, the assay was run. The repertoire was sequenced with immunoSEQ multiplex PCR; TCRdb's copy has only in-frame clones and lacks some. The sample carries 2 million to 3 million clones, 90% to 95% recorded once. This entry is derived from a study of shared clonotypes between healthy human individuals. Study in general: A couple of women and a few men aged 18 to 49 made up the donors.

CDR1 SGHTA and CDR2 FQGNSA come from the germline V gene. CDR3 length: 14 amino acids. With V trimmed by 3 bases and J by 4 bases, 5 bases remained unmatched. V and J are TRBV7-2 and TRBJ2-5; 7 nucleotides line up with TRBD2. The TCR was taken from a man aged 18-30 years in good health. Some clones in this sample may be carry-over from other donors' samples. Sequenced input: naive CD4+ T cells from PBMCs. Noted subset: CD45RA+ positively selected. The CDR3, as DNA: TGTGCCAGCAGCTTCTCGGCTAGCGGAGAGACCCAGTACTTC. Protein product: CASSFSASGETQYF.